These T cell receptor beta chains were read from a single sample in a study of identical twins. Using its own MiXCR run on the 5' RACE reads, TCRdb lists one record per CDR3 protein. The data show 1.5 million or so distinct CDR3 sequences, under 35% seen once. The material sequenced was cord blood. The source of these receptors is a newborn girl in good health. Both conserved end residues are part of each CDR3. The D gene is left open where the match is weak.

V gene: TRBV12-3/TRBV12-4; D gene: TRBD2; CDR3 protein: CASSLWVAGGPYNERFF
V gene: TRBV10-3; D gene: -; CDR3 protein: CAINYGYTF
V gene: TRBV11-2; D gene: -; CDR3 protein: CASSSGISQETQYF
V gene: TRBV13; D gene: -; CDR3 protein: CASSLLTPGGTDTQYF
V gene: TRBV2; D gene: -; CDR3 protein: CASSGWASHTDTQYF
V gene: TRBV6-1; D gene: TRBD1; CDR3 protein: CASQKDRGAKNIQYF
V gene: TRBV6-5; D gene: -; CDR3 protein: CASRNRDSYNSPLHF
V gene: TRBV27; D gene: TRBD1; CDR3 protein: CASSLSIRDREETQYF
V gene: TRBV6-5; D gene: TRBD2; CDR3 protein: CASSSHAGGAKNIQYF
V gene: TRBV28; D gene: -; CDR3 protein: CASSGGHFFYGQYF
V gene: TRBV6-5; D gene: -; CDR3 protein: CASSSQNSYGYTF
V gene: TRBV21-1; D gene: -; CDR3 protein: CASRGSGAEAFF
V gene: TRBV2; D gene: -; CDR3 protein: CANKDSLDYGYTF
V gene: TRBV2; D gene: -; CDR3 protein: CASKTQGGRNQPQHF
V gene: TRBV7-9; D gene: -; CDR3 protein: CASSFGRQPNYGYTF
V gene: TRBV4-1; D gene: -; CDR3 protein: CASSPPGTGKQFF